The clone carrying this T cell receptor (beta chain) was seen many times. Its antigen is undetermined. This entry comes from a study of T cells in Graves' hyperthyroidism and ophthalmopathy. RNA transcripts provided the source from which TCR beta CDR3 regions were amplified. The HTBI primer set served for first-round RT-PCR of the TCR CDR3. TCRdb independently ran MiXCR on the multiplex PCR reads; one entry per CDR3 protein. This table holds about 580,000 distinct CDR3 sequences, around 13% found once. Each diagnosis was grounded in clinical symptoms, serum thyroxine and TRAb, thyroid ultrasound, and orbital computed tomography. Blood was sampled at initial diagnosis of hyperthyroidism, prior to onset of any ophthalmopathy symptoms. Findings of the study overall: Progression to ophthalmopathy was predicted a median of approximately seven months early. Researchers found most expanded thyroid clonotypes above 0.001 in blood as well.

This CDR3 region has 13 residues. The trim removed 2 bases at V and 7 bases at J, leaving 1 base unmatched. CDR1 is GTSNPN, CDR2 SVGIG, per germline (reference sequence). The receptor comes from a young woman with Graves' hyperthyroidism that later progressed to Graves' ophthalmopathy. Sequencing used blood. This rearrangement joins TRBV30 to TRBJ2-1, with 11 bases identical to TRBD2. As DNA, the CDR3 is TGTGCCTGGAGTTGGACTAGCGGGAATGAGCAGTTCTTC. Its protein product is CAWSWTSGNEQFF.